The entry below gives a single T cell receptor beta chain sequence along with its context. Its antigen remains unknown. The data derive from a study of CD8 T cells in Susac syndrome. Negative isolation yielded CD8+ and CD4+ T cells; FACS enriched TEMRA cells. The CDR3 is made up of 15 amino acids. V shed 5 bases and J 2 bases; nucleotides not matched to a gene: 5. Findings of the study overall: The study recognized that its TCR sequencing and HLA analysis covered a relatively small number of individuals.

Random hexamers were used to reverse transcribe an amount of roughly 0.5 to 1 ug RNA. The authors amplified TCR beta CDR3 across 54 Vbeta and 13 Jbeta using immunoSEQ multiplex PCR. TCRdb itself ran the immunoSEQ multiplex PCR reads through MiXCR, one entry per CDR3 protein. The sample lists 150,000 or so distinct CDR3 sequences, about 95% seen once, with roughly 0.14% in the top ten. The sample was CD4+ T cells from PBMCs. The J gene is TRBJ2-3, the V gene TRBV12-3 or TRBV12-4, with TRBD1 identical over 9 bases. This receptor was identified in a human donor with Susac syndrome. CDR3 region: CASSPQGAPTDTQYF. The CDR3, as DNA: TGTGCCAGCAGTCCACAGGGGGCGCCCACAGATACGCAGTATTTT.